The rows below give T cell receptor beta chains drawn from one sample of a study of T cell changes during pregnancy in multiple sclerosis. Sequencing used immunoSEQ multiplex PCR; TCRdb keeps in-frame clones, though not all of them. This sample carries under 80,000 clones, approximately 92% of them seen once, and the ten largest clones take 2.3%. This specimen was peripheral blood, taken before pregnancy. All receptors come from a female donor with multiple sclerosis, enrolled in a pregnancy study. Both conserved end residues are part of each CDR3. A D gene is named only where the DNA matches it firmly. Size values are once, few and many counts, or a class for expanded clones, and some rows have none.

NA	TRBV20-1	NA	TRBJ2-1	TGCAGTGTTGGCACTAGCACTGAGCAGTTCTTC	CSVGTSTEQFF
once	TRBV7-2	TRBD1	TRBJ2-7	TGTGCCAGCAGCTTGGCCGGGACAGGCCCCTACGAGCAGTACTTC	CASSLAGTGPYEQYF
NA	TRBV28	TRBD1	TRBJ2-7	TGTGCCAGCAGTCTGCTCGAGGGGACAGACTACGAGCAGTACTTC	CASSLLEGTDYEQYF
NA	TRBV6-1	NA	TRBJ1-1	TGTGCCAGCAGTGAAATCCGTTACTCCACTGAAGCTTTCTTT	CASSEIRYSTEAFF
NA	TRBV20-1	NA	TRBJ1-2	TGCAGTGCTAGATGGCAGAGGGACTACACCTTC	CSARWQRDYTF
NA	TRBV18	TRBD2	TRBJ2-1	TGTGCCAGCTCACCACGACTAGCGGGAGTCAATGAGCAGTTCTTC	CASSPRLAGVNEQFF
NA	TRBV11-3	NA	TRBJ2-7	TGTGCCAGCAGCCCCGGGTCGGGGTACACCTACGAGCAGTACTTC	CASSPGSGYTYEQYF
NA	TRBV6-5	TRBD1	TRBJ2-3	TGTGCCAGCAGCCTTTCGCAGGGGGAGACAGATACGCAGTATTTT	CASSLSQGETDTQYF
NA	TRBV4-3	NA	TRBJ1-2	TGCGCCAGCAGCCAAGATGTCACCCCGGCAGGCCTCTATGGCTACACCTTC	CASSQDVTPAGLYGYTF
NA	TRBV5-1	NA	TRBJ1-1	TGCGCCAGCAGCTCCCCCGGGACAACGAACACTGAAGCTTTCTTT	CASSSPGTTNTEAFF
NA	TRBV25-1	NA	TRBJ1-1	TGTGCCAGCAGTGTGAGGGCCAGCTCAATGAACACTGAAGCTTTCTTT	CASSVRASSMNTEAFF
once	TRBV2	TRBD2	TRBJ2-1	TGTGCCAGCAGTGGTTGGACTAGCGGGAGTCCCAATGAGCAGTTCTTC	CASSGWTSGSPNEQFF
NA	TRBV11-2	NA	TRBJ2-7	TGTGCCAGCAGCTTGGGCAGGGTGTACGAGCAGTACTTC	CASSLGRVYEQYF
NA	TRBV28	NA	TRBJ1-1	TGTGCCAGCAGCGGACAGCTGAACACTGAAGCTTTCTTT	CASSGQLNTEAFF
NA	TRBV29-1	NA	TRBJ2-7	TGCAGCGTGACAGGTTTAAGCTCCTACGAGCAGTACTTC	CSVTGLSSYEQYF
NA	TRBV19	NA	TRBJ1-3	TGTGCCAGTAGTCTCTCGGGAGGAACGACCTCTGGAAACACCATATATTTT	CASSLSGGTTSGNTIYF
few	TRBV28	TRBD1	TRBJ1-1	TGTGCCAGCAGTTCGGGACAGGAGGTCACTGAAGCTTTCTTT	CASSSGQEVTEAFF
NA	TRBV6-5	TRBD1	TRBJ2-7	TGTGCCAGCAGACGGACAGGGGCTACTTTCTACGAGCAGTACTTC	CASRRTGATFYEQYF
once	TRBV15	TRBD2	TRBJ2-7	TGTGCCACCAGCAGCTCTAAAGCGGGGCTAGCCTACGAGCAGTACTTC	CATSSSKAGLAYEQYF
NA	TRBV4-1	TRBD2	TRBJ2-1	TGCGCCAGCAGCCAGCCTTTAGCGGGAGCTCCCTACAATGAGCAGTTCTTC	CASSQPLAGAPYNEQFF
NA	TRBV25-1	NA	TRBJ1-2	TGTGCCAGCAGTGAGCAGGATTTCTATGGCTACACCTTC	CASSEQDFYGYTF
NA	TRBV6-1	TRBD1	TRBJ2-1	TGTGCCAGCAGTGAAGGTAGGCGCGAAACAGGGGCGGCCAATGAGCAGTTCTTC	CASSEGRRETGAANEQFF
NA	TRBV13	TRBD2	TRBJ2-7	TGTGCCAGCAGCTTAAGTGGGAGGGTGAACGAGCAGTACTTC	CASSLSGRVNEQYF
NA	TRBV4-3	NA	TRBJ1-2	TGCGCCAGCAGCCAAGATACAGGCGAGAACTATGGCTACACCTTC	CASSQDTGENYGYTF
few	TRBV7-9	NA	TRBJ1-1	TGTGCCAGCCACGAGATGAACACTGAAGCTTTCTTT	CASHEMNTEAFF
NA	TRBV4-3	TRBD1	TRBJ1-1	TGCGCCAGCAGCCTTACCTCAGGGGGCCACACTGAAGCTTTCTTT	CASSLTSGGHTEAFF
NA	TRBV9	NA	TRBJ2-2	TGTGCCAGCAGCGTAGAGGAGGGGTTGAACACCGGGGAGCTGTTTTTT	CASSVEEGLNTGELFF
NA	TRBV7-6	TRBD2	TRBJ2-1	TGTGCCAGCAGCTTAAGCGGGGAGTACAATGAGCAGTTCTTC	CASSLSGEYNEQFF
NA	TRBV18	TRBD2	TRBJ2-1	TGTGCCAGCTCACCACTTCCGCCCCGGCCAATGGGACTAGCGAATTACAATGAGCAGTTCTTC	CASSPLPPRPMGLANYNEQFF
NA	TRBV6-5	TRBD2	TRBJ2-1	TGTGCCAGCAGTTACCGGACTAGCGAATACAATGAGCAGTTCTTC	CASSYRTSEYNEQFF
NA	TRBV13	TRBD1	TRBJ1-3	TGTGCCAGCAGTGCTTCTAGGACAGGGGGGGCTGGAAACACCATATATTTT	CASSASRTGGAGNTIYF
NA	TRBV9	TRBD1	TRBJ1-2	TGTGCCAGCAGCGTAGGAAGGACAGGCGATGGCTACACCTTC	CASSVGRTGDGYTF
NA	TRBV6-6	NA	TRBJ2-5	TGTGCCAGCAGAAAACAGGAGTCCAAAGAGACCCAGTACTTC	CASRKQESKETQYF
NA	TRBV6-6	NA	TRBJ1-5	TGTGCCACCGAACCGGGGGGGCCCCGTGAGCCCCAGCATTTT	CATEPGGPREPQHF